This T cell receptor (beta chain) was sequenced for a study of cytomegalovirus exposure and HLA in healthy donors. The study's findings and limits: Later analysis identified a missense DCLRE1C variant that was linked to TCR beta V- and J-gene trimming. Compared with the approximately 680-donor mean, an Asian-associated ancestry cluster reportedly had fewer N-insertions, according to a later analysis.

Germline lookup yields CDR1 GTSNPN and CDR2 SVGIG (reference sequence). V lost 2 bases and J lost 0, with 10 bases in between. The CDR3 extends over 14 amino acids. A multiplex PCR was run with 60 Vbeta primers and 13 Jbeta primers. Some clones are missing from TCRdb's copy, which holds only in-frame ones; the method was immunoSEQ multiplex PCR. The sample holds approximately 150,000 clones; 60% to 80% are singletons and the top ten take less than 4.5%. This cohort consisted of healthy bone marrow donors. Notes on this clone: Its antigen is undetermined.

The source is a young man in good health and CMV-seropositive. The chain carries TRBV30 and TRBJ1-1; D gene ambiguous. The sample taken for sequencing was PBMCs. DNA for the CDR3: TGTGCCTGGAGTCGGGGATACATGAACACTGAAGCTTTCTTT. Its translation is CAWSRGYMNTEAFF.